This passage covers 23 T cell receptor beta chains from one sample sequenced in a study of blood T cell repertoires in COVID-19. The protocol was immunoSEQ multiplex PCR, while the TCRdb copy is restricted to in-frame clones and leaves out a portion. Among just under 90,000 clones, around 88% were seen once, and the ten largest hold around 0.47%. Sequences were obtained from peripheral blood. Source of these receptors: a man aged 55 to 70 with acute or convalescent COVID-19.

The chain carries TRBV27 and TRBJ1-5; unclear D gene. The V gene lost 2 bases and the J gene lost 0 bases, with 8 bases spanning the gap. CDR1 MNHEY and CDR2 SMNVEV come from the germline V gene (reference sequence). This CDR3 comprises 15 residues. The CDR3 nucleotides read TGTGCCAGCAGTTTAGGCTCGTATAGCAATCAGCCCCAGCATTTT. Amino acids: CASSLGSYSNQPQHF.

This rearrangement joins TRBV6-5 to TRBJ2-4, with D possibly being TRBD1 (5 bases). V was shortened by 7 bases and J by 14 bases, with 21 bases between the two germline ends. Per germline, CDR1 MNHEY and CDR2 SVGAGI. This CDR3 has 13 residues. The CDR3 coding sequence is TGTGCCAGCATCGAAGGGGCTGGGCGGAGTGAGTACTTC. It specifies CASIEGAGRSEYF.

The chain employs TRBV27 and TRBJ2-3; 8 bases fit TRBD2. Losses at the gene ends were 5 bases for V and 3 bases for J; bases not matched to a gene: 4. This CDR3 is built from 14 residues. CDR1 and CDR2 from the germline V gene are MNHEY and SMNVEV (reference sequence). This CDR3 reads CASSIGLATDTQYF. In nucleotides, the CDR3 is TGTGCCAGCAGTATAGGACTAGCAACAGATACGCAGTATTTT.

The genes are TRBV5-1 and TRBJ2-2; possible D gene TRBD2, 5 bases. Trimming took off 0 bases at V and 0 bases at J, with 9 bases between the two ends. The CDR3 has 16 residues. Germline V lookup: CDR1 SGHRS, CDR2 YFSETQ. CDR3 bases: TGCGCCAGCAGCTTGGGTACGGGAACGAACACCGGGGAGCTGTTTTTT. Translation gives CASSLGTGTNTGELFF. The whole variable domain, remainder taken from reference TRBV5-1 and TRBJ2-2, is KAGVTQTPRYLIKTRGQQVTLSCSPISGHRSVSWYQQTPGQGLQFLFEYFSETQRNKGNFPGRFSGRQFSNSRSEMNVSTLELGDSALYLCASSLGTGTNTGELFFGEGSRLTVL.

The V gene is TRBV6-2 or TRBV6-3, the J gene TRBJ2-1; 7 bases fit TRBD2. The CDR3 runs to 15 residues. Germline lookup yields CDR1 MNHEY and CDR2 SVGEGT. J gave up 5 bases and V 0 bases, and 4 bases lay outside the gene matches. This chain's CDR3 is CASSYSSGGHNEQFF. The CDR3 nucleotides are TGTGCCAGCAGTTACTCTTCGGGAGGACACAATGAGCAGTTCTTC.

The chain couples TRBV19 to TRBJ1-1, with D hard to call. Trimming cost V 6 bases and J 10 bases, with 12 bases left between them. The CDR3 runs to 11 residues. The germline CDR1 and CDR2 sequences are LNHDA and SQIVND (reference sequence). CDR3 DNA: TGTGCCAGTAGCCAACGCGGAGGAGCTTTCTTT. Amino acid sequence: CASSQRGGAFF. Complete variable domain (other parts from reference TRBV19 and TRBJ1-1): DGGITQSPKYLFRKEGQNVTLSCEQNLNHDAMYWYRQDPGQGLRLIYYSQIVNDFQKGDIAEGYSVSREKKESFPLTVTSAQKNPTAFYLCASSQRGGAFFGQGTRLTVV.

The V and J genes are TRBV7-3 and TRBJ2-5; TRBD2 agrees at 14 bases. V shed 0 bases and J 5 bases; nucleotides not matched to a gene: 11. The CDR3 runs to 19 residues. Germline assignment: CDR1 SGHTA and CDR2 FQGTGA. The CDR3 DNA reads as TGTGCCAGCAGCTTAACGTCCTTGACTAGCGGGAGGGCCAACGAGACCCAGTACTTC. Translating gives CASSLTSLTSGRANETQYF.

J is TRBJ2-1 and V is TRBV13; the D gene is possibly TRBD2 (6 bases). Trimming pared 5 bases from V and 7 bases from J, leaving 15 bases between. This CDR3 region has 14 residues. Germline V gene sequence: CDR1 PRHDT, CDR2 FYEKMQ (reference sequence). CDR3 in DNA: TGTGCCAGCAGCCCAAGACTAGGTGGGAATGAGCAGTTCTTC. Translation gives CASSPRLGGNEQFF.

The rearrangement uses TRBV10-2 and TRBJ1-5; TRBD1 is a possible D gene (5 bases). Germline CDR1 reads WSHSY; CDR2 reads SAAADI. The CDR3 is 15 amino acids. With 4 bases removed from V and 0 bases from J, the gap between germline ends came to 10 bases. CDR3 DNA: TGCGCCAGCAGTGGGGGGGGAAATAGCAATCAGCCCCAGCATTTT. It codes for CASSGGGNSNQPQHF.

V is TRBV29-1 and J is TRBJ2-7; tentative D call: TRBD1 (5 bases). The CDR3 loop spans 12 amino acids. CDR1 and CDR2 from the germline V gene are SQVTM and ANQGSEA. Trimming pared 2 bases from V and 4 bases from J, leaving 9 bases between. CDR3 nucleotide sequence: TGCAGCGTTGAAATGGGGCCATACGAGCAGTACTTC. This sequence encodes CSVEMGPYEQYF.

The chain recombines TRBV7-8 with TRBJ2-1; 11 bases are shared with TRBD2. Germline CDR1 is SGHVS and CDR2 is FQNEAQ. J lost 6 bases, V lost 4 bases, and 8 bases had no gene match. This CDR3 is built from 16 residues. CDR3 residues: CASSSLAGGPRNEQFF. CDR3 in DNA: TGTGCCAGCAGCTCCTTAGCGGGAGGGCCACGCAATGAGCAGTTCTTC.

This clone was seen a single time. At one boundary the junction diverges from the germline segment, which might be a read error. The chain carries TRBV18 and TRBJ2-2; TRBD2 matches 7 bases. Germline CDR1 reads KGHSH; CDR2 reads LQKENI. The CDR3 is 16 residues long. This CDR3 is CASSPLPSGNPGELFF. CDR3 DNA: TGTGCCAGCTCACCCCTTCCAAGCGGGAACCCCGGGGAGCTGTTTTTT. The whole variable domain, filled in from reference TRBV18 and TRBJ2-2, reads NAGVMQNPRHLVRRRGQEARLRCSPMKGHSHVYWYRQLPEEGLKFMVYLQKENIIDESGMPKERFSAEFPKEGPSILRIQQVVRGDSAAYFCASSPLPSGNPGELFFGEGSRLTVL.

This clone was detected only once. J is TRBJ2-7 and V is TRBV12-5, with 9 positions matching TRBD1. Germline V CDR1 and CDR2: LGHNT, FRNRAP. V lost 1 base and J lost 6; bases outside the gene matches: 13. This CDR3 spans 17 amino acids. The chain's CDR3 is CASGLASPGQGILEQYF. DNA of the CDR3: TGTGCTAGTGGTTTGGCTTCCCCGGGACAGGGAATTCTCGAGCAGTACTTC.

V is TRBV30 and J is TRBJ2-7, with D perhaps matching TRBD2 (5 bases). CDR3 size: 14 residues. CDR1 and CDR2 from the germline V gene are GTSNPN and SVGIG (reference sequence). V shed 3 bases and J shed 0 bases, with 12 bases lying between them. The CDR3 loop is CAWRNRDGSYEQYF. CDR3 nucleotide sequence: TGTGCCTGGAGGAACCGGGATGGCTCCTACGAGCAGTACTTC.

With respect to this clone: The same CDR3 arises from other DNA sequences in this sample as well. The V and J genes are TRBV28 and TRBJ1-3; D not resolved. The CDR3 contains 12 residues. CDR1 is MDHEN and CDR2 is SYDVKM in the germline V gene. Between the trimmed V and J ends, which lost 3 bases and 5 bases, there was a span of 5 bases. The chain's CDR3 is CASSFERNTIYF. The CDR3 nucleotides are TGTGCCAGCAGTTTTGAGAGAAACACCATATATTTT.

The chain links TRBV19 to TRBJ2-6; unclear D gene. Deletions cut 3 bases from V and 4 bases from J, with 7 bases between. This CDR3 is built from 14 residues. Germline V gene data show CDR1 as LNHDA and CDR2 as SQIVND (reference sequence). The CDR3 bases are TGTGCCAGTAGTATCCGAGGAGGGGCCAACGTCCTGACTTTC. This codes for CASSIRGGANVLTF. The full variable domain, with the rest looked up from reference TRBV19 and TRBJ2-6, is DGGITQSPKYLFRKEGQNVTLSCEQNLNHDAMYWYRQDPGQGLRLIYYSQIVNDFQKGDIAEGYSVSREKKESFPLTVTSAQKNPTAFYLCASSIRGGANVLTFGAGSRLTVL.

Concerning this clone: The sample holds other DNA sequences that translate to the same CDR3. The chain employs TRBV7-9 and TRBJ1-5, with D maybe TRBD1 (5 bases). This CDR3 region has 14 residues. V lost 5 bases, J lost 7 bases, and 15 bases lay in between. CDR1 and CDR2 (germline): SEHNR, FQNEAQ (reference sequence). CDR3 loop: CASSLGGLGQPQHF. CDR3 nucleotide sequence: TGTGCCAGCAGCCTCGGGGGGTTAGGACAGCCCCAGCATTTT.

This chain joins TRBV24-1 and TRBJ2-5; 11 bases are a match to TRBD1. Germline V CDR1 and CDR2: KGHDR, SFDVKD. Trimming took 5 bases from V and 2 from J; bases not matched to a gene: 6. This CDR3 contains 16 residues. CDR3 DNA sequence: TGTGCCACCAGTGGGGGGACAGGGGGGGAACAAGAGACCCAGTACTTC. Residues: CATSGGTGGEQETQYF.

The V and J genes are TRBV3-1 (or the pseudogene TRBV3-2) and TRBJ2-5, with D uncertain. CDR1 and CDR2 from the germline V gene are LGHDT and YNNKEL (reference sequence). This CDR3 region has 15 residues. Trimming removed 0 bases at V and 4 bases at J, with 12 bases between. The DNA for the CDR3 is TGTGCCAGCAGCCAAGATTTCCAGCTAGGAGAGACCCAGTACTTC. Its protein is CASSQDFQLGETQYF.

The V call is TRBV6-5, the J call TRBJ2-4, with D maybe TRBD1 (6 bases). This CDR3 is 13 amino acids long. Germline V CDR1 and CDR2: MNHEY, SVGAGI. Trimming removed 5 bases from V and 6 bases from J, with 11 bases in between. CDR3 in amino acids: CASSLTGPNIQYF. CDR3 nucleotides: TGTGCCAGCAGTCTAACAGGGCCAAACATTCAGTACTTC.

The CDR3, as DNA: TGTGCCAGCAGCTTTTCGCGGGGAGCTGAAGCTTTCTTT. It specifies CASSFSRGAEAFF. V and J are TRBV7-8 and TRBJ1-1; D is uncertain. The germline V gene encodes CDR1 SGHVS and CDR2 FQNEAQ. The CDR3 is made up of 13 amino acids. Trimming took 3 bases from V and 6 from J, leaving 11 bases between them.

V and J are TRBV12-3 or TRBV12-4 and TRBJ2-3, with D possibly matching TRBD1 (5 bases). V dropped 5 bases and J dropped 5 bases, with 8 bases sitting between them. The CDR3 has 12 residues. CDR3 nucleotides: TGTGCCAGCAGTGAACAGGTAGATACGCAGTATTTT. Translating it yields CASSEQVDTQYF.

The V call is TRBV3-1 (or the pseudogene TRBV3-2), the J call TRBJ2-7, with D maybe TRBD2 (7 bases). CDR1 and CDR2 (germline): LGHDT, YNNKEL (reference sequence). The V end lost 3 bases, the J end lost 4 bases, and 16 bases lay between the germline ends. CDR3 length equals 15 residues. CDR3 sequence: CASSHVGGRLYEQYF. The CDR3 bases are TGTGCCAGCAGCCATGTGGGGGGGCGCTTATACGAGCAGTACTTC.